This T cell receptor (beta chain) was found in a study of CD8+CD57+ T cells in acquired aplastic anemia. Study details: Across the sorted CD4+ and CD8+ cells, DNA amounts averaged roughly 3.5 ug. On average, healthy donors gave approximately 11 million reads for CD4+ cells.

Notes on the study in general: Found in both controls and patients were some 30 CD8+ CDR3 sequences. Statistical testing detected no significant gap in CD8+ Simpson's diversity between patients and controls.

In its sample, this clonotype was seen a few times. Its antigen is unknown. A much larger clone differs by one base, so this may be a read error. Germline V lookup: CDR1 SGHKS, CDR2 YYEKEE (reference sequence). The CDR3 has 15 residues. According to the study, genomic DNA was the template for TCR beta VDJ and CDR3 profiling. TCRdb passed the reads through MiXCR, listing each CDR3 protein once. The table has approximately 380,000 distinct CDR3 sequences, about two thirds seen once. The sequence came from a human donor in good health, serving as a control. Sequencing input: sorted CD4+, CD8+, or CD8+CD57+ T cells (not recorded which) from PBMCs. J is TRBJ1-1 and V is TRBV5-5, with TRBD1 as a possible D gene (5 bases). CDR3 amino acids: CTSSGAADPNTEAFF. CDR3 DNA: TGTACCAGCAGCGGGGCAGCTGACCCGAACACTGAAGCTTTCTTT.